One and the same sample provided the 29 T cell receptor beta chains below, sequenced in a study of T cells in Graves' hyperthyroidism and ophthalmopathy. RNA transcripts were the template for amplifying TCR beta CDR3 regions. HTBI primers drove first-round RT-PCR of the TCR CDR3. MiXCR, applied by TCRdb to the multiplex PCR reads, yields one record per CDR3 protein. The sample lists 490,000 or so distinct CDR3 sequences; about 22% were seen once. The sequencing sample was made of blood. These receptors originate from a woman aged 65 to 85 with Graves' ophthalmopathy.

This clonotype was counted ten times or more. V gene TRBV11-2 combines with J gene TRBJ2-2, with unresolved D. The CDR3 sequence is 15 residues long. The ends were cut back, 4 bases at V and 2 bases at J, with 11 bases in the middle. Germline V gives CDR1 SGHAT, CDR2 FQNNGV. The CDR3 region has the DNA TGTGCCAGCAGCTCTCCCACCTTAAACACCGGGGAGCTGTTTTTT. Protein product: CASSSPTLNTGELFF.

This clonotype was detected ten times or more. The chain links TRBV12-3 or TRBV12-4 to TRBJ2-1, with D perhaps being TRBD1 or TRBD2 (5 bases each). The CDR3 has 14 amino acids. Trimming stripped 2 bases from V and 4 bases from J, with 9 bases between. The CDR3 DNA reads TGTGCCAGCAGTTTACGGGGCCAATACAATGAGCAGTTCTTC. This gives the protein CASSLRGQYNEQFF.

This clonotype was detected only a few times. The V gene is TRBV20-1, the J gene TRBJ2-1; 8 nucleotides line up with TRBD2. The trim removed 3 bases at V and 7 bases at J, leaving 8 bases unmatched. Germline CDR1 DFQATT, CDR2 SNEGSKA (reference sequence). The CDR3 runs 14 residues. CDR3 sequence: CSASSSGRWNEQFF. The CDR3 DNA sequence: TGCAGTGCTAGTTCCAGCGGGAGATGGAATGAGCAGTTCTTC.

Notes on this clonotype: This may be a read error, as it is one base from a much larger clone. The rearrangement joins TRBV11-2 to TRBJ2-1; TRBD2 agrees at 7 bases. The J call is uncertain, as TRBJ2-7 better fits the DNA end. The CDR3 is 14 amino acids. Germline CDR1 is SGHAT and CDR2 is FQNNGV. The CDR3 is CASAWGGGNNEQYF. The DNA for the CDR3 is TGTGCCAGCGCATGGGGGGGAGGCAACAATGAGCAGTACTTC.

The chain uses TRBV12-3 or TRBV12-4 and TRBJ1-3; D might be TRBD1 (5 bases). CDR3 length equals 14 residues. With 5 bases removed from V and 6 bases from J, the gap between germline ends came to 14 bases. CDR3 region: CASSSRAAVNTIYF. In DNA, the CDR3 is TGTGCCAGCAGTAGCAGGGCGGCGGTAAACACCATATATTTT.

In its sample, this clonotype was seen many times. V usage is TRBV2 and J usage is TRBJ1-5; TRBD1 matches 7 bases. The CDR3 totals 14 residues. Germline V lookup: CDR1 SNHLY, CDR2 FYNNEI. V lost 4 bases and J lost 6; bases outside the gene matches: 6. This chain's CDR3 is CASSGDRVGQPQHF. CDR3 DNA sequence: TGTGCCAGCAGTGGCGACAGGGTGGGTCAGCCCCAGCATTTT.

This clonotype was recorded at least ten times. The chain is built from TRBV10-1 and TRBJ1-6; TRBD1 is a possible D gene (5 bases). CDR1 and CDR2 from the germline V gene are WNHNN and SYGVQD (reference sequence). CDR3 size: 13 residues. Trimming took off 6 bases at V and 8 bases at J, with 11 bases between the two ends. CDR3 sequence reads: CASRMTAYSPLHF. The CDR3 DNA reads TGCGCCAGCAGGATGACAGCCTATTCACCCCTCCACTTT.

In its sample, this clonotype was seen a few times. The CDR3 reads CASSKSTGLATEAFF. The CDR3 nucleotides read TGTGCCAGTAGTAAGTCGACAGGGTTGGCCACTGAAGCTTTCTTT. The V call is TRBV19, the J call TRBJ1-1; 7 bases are a match to TRBD1. V gave up 4 bases and J gave up 4 bases; unmatched junction bases: 9. Germline V gene data show CDR1 as LNHDA and CDR2 as SQIVND (reference sequence). The CDR3 runs to 15 residues.

This clonotype came up a few times. The V gene is TRBV10-3, the J gene TRBJ1-1, with D possibly being TRBD1 (6 bases). Germline CDR1 is ENHRY and CDR2 is SYGVKD. The CDR3 is made up of 13 amino acids. Trimming removed 8 bases at V and 3 bases at J, with 13 bases between. The CDR3 is CAIGGHGDTEAFF. For the CDR3, the DNA is TGTGCCATCGGGGGACACGGCGACACTGAAGCTTTCTTT.

This sequence joins TRBV10-1 and TRBJ1-3, with D uncertain. V lost 0 bases to trimming and J lost 6 bases, with 12 bases between them. Germline lookup yields CDR1 WNHNN and CDR2 SYGVQD (reference sequence). This CDR3 is built from 15 residues. CDR3 coding DNA: TGCGCCAGCAGTGAGTCCCGGGCCTTCGCAAACACCATATATTTT. It is translated as CASSESRAFANTIYF.

This clonotype appeared many times. The rearrangement joins TRBV28 to TRBJ2-3; D is ambiguous. The CDR3 totals 13 residues. Looked up from germline, CDR1 is MDHEN and CDR2 is SYDVKM. Trimming cost V 10 bases and J 0 bases, with 11 bases left between them. The chain's CDR3 is CATQHPSTDTQYF. In nucleotides, the CDR3 is TGTGCCACCCAACACCCTAGCACAGATACGCAGTATTTT.

This clonotype was observed a few times. The chain couples TRBV3-1 to TRBJ1-6; 8 nucleotides align to TRBD1. Germline lookup yields CDR1 LGHDT and CDR2 YNNKEL (reference sequence). The length of the CDR3 is 18 residues. The V gene end was trimmed by 0 bases and the J gene end by 10 bases; junction bases not matched to a gene: 14. CDR3 protein: CASSQERTGWALISPLHF. The DNA of the CDR3 is TGTGCCAGCAGCCAAGAGCGGACAGGGTGGGCTTTAATCTCACCCCTCCACTTT. Looking up the rest from reference TRBV3-1 and TRBJ1-6 gives the full variable domain: DTAVSQTPKYLVTQMGNDKSIKCEQNLGHDTMYWYKQDSKKFLKIMFSYNNKELIINETVPNRFSPKSPDKAHLNLHINSLELGDSAVYFCASSQERTGWALISPLHFGNGTRLTVT.

V is TRBV30 and J is TRBJ2-1, with D perhaps matching TRBD2 (6 bases). The length of the CDR3 is 15 residues. Trimming pared 4 bases from V and 9 bases from J, leaving 22 bases between. Germline values: CDR1 GTSNPN, CDR2 SVGIG (reference sequence). Here the CDR3 DNA reads TGTGCCTGGAATGCAGGTGGTAGCGGAGCCCCTGAGCAGTTCTTC. Amino acid sequence: CAWNAGGSGAPEQFF.

The CDR3 protein is CASSVTGELDTQYF. The DNA of the CDR3 is TGTGCCAGCAGCGTAACGGGAGAGCTAGATACGCAGTATTTT. The genes are TRBV9 and TRBJ2-3, with D possibly TRBD2 on 6 matching bases. The CDR3 is 14 residues long. V lost 1 base to trimming and J lost 5 bases, with 11 bases between them. Germline V gene data show CDR1 as SGDLS and CDR2 as YYNGEE.

V and J are TRBV28 and TRBJ2-7, with D hard to call. The CDR3 sequence is 9 residues long. Germline CDR1 is MDHEN and CDR2 is SYDVKM. Trimming left V 8 bases short and J 6 bases short, with 5 bases between. CDR3 in amino acids: CASGREQYF. The DNA of the CDR3 is TGTGCCAGCGGACGCGAGCAGTACTTC.

The chain recombines TRBV4-1 with TRBJ2-1; D remains unclear. Germline V CDR1 and CDR2: MGHRA, YSYEKL. The V end lost 4 bases, the J end lost 8 bases, and 9 bases lay between the germline ends. CDR3 length equals 12 residues. As DNA, the CDR3 is TGCGCCAGCAGCCGGATCCTCCATGAGCAGTTCTTC. Protein sequence: CASSRILHEQFF.

The chain is built from TRBV6-1 and TRBJ2-2; D remains unclear. Germline assignment: CDR1 MNHNS and CDR2 SASEGT. CDR3 length: 12 amino acids. The CDR3: CAQRTLGGELFF. In DNA form, the CDR3 reads TGTGCGCAACGGACCTTAGGCGGGGAGCTGTTTTTT.

This chain connects TRBV20-1 to TRBJ2-2; 14 bases align to TRBD2. Losses at the gene ends were 0 bases for V and 13 bases for J; bases not matched to a gene: 10. The CDR3 loop spans 16 amino acids. Germline-derived CDR1 and CDR2 are DFQATT and SNEGSKA (reference sequence). The CDR3 coding sequence is TGCAGTGCTAGAGATGCCGGGGGACTAGCGGGAGTAGGGCTGTTTTTT. It specifies CSARDAGGLAGVGLFF.

The CDR3 bases are TGTGCCAGTAGTACAGACAGGGGGCGAATCTTCTATGGCTACACCTTC. Its translation: CASSTDRGRIFYGYTF. The gene calls are TRBV19 and TRBJ1-2, with 10 bases fitting TRBD1. Per germline, CDR1 LNHDA and CDR2 SQIVND (reference sequence). Losses at the gene ends were 4 bases for V and 4 bases for J; bases not matched to a gene: 9. There are 16 residues in the CDR3.

The V gene is TRBV20-1, the J gene TRBJ1-5; D may be TRBD1 (5 bases). The length of the CDR3 is 14 residues. The germline CDR1 and CDR2 sequences are DFQATT and SNEGSKA (reference sequence). Between the trimmed V and J ends, which lost 3 bases and 3 bases, there was a span of 12 bases. CDR3 coding DNA: TGCAGTGCTAGGGGGGGGGGGACCAATCAGCCCCAGCATTTT. Translated, it gives CSARGGGTNQPQHF.

This clonotype showed up many times. The V call is TRBV7-3, the J call TRBJ2-5; D not certain. V shed 4 bases and J shed 5 bases, with 11 bases lying between them. The length of the CDR3 is 13 residues. CDR1 is SGHTA, CDR2 FQGTGA, per germline. The CDR3 nucleotides read TGTGCCAGCAGCTCGATGTTGGGGGAGACCCAGTACTTC. Translation gives CASSSMLGETQYF.

J is TRBJ2-3 and V is TRBV3-1, with a tentative D call TRBD2 (6 bases). Germline V lookup: CDR1 LGHDT, CDR2 YNNKEL (reference sequence). The V gene lost 2 bases and the J gene lost 4 bases, with 13 bases spanning the gap. This CDR3 comprises 15 residues. The CDR3 protein is CASSQSSDWADTQYF. The DNA of the CDR3 is TGTGCCAGCAGCCAATCTAGCGATTGGGCAGATACGCAGTATTTT.

CDR3 sequence reads: CASSQGGGLYGYTF. The DNA for the CDR3 is TGTGCCAGCAGCCAAGGAGGGGGTCTGTATGGCTACACCTTC. This chain joins TRBV14 and TRBJ1-2, with TRBD1 as a possible D gene (6 bases). Looked up from germline, CDR1 is SGHDN and CDR2 is FVKESK. V lost 1 base, J lost 5 bases, and 11 bases lay in between. The CDR3 spans 14 residues.

This clonotype has a count of ten or more. The chain employs TRBV2 and TRBJ1-2; the D is unclear. Trimming took 7 bases from V and 4 from J, leaving 13 bases between them. The CDR3 sequence is 13 residues long. CDR1 and CDR2 (germline): SNHLY, FYNNEI. DNA of the CDR3: TGTGCCAGCACAAGGGAGCTGAGCTATGGCTACACCTTC. It specifies CASTRELSYGYTF.

The V call is TRBV25-1, the J call TRBJ1-4, with D tentatively TRBD1 (6 bases). Trimming took off 5 bases at V and 4 bases at J, with 11 bases between the two ends. This CDR3 contains 14 residues. Germline CDR1 reads MGHDK; CDR2 reads SYGVNS. As DNA, the CDR3 is TGTGCCAGCAGTTTACAGGGCGTTAATGAAAAACTGTTTTTT. Its translation is CASSLQGVNEKLFF.

This clonotype showed up just a few times. Germline and junction disagree at one end, which may indicate a read error. The J gene is TRBJ2-5, the V gene TRBV7-2; a possible D gene is TRBD1 (6 bases). The CDR3 runs to 11 residues. Looked up from germline, CDR1 is SGHTA and CDR2 is FQGNSA. The CDR3, as DNA: TGTGCCAGCAGCAACGGACAGACGCAGTACTTC. Protein sequence: CASSNGQTQYF.

This clonotype was detected only a few times. The genes are TRBV3-1 and TRBJ1-1; D gene uncertain. This CDR3 contains 14 residues. V lost 0 bases and J 5 bases, leaving 10 bases between the germline ends. CDR1 LGHDT and CDR2 YNNKEL come from the germline V gene (reference sequence). For the CDR3, the DNA is TGTGCCAGCAGCCAAGAAGGAGGGAGGACTGAAGCTTTCTTT. Its protein is CASSQEGGRTEAFF.

The sample holds many counts of this clonotype. CDR3 amino acids: CAPAPQGQKNSNQPQHF. CDR3 bases: TGTGCCCCTGCCCCCCAGGGACAGAAAAATAGCAATCAGCCCCAGCATTTT. This chain uses TRBV27 with TRBJ1-5, with 7 bases aligning to TRBD1. J gave up 0 bases and V 11 bases, and 16 bases lay outside the gene matches. The V gene's germline CDR1 is MNHEY and CDR2 SMNVEV (reference sequence). The CDR3 length is 17 residues.

This clonotype has a count of ten or more. The J gene is TRBJ2-7, the V gene TRBV3-1; D may be TRBD1 or TRBD2 (5 bases each). This CDR3 contains 12 residues. CDR1 is LGHDT, CDR2 YNNKEL, per germline (reference sequence). V was shortened by 9 bases and J by 0 bases, with 9 bases between the two germline ends. CDR3 sequence: CASSGRSYEQYF. As DNA, the CDR3 is TGTGCCAGTTCGGGACGCTCCTACGAGCAGTACTTC.